Below, 27 T cell receptor beta chains from the same sample are listed, as sequenced in a study of CD8+CD57+ T cells in acquired aplastic anemia. The authors sequenced patients whose flow cytometry had shown CD8+CD57+ cell expansion. Profiling that covered TCR beta VDJ and CDR3 relied on genomic DNA as its template. MiXCR, applied by TCRdb to the reads, yields one record per CDR3 protein. The table shows about 180,000 distinct CDR3 sequences, with about half occurring only once. What was sequenced was sorted CD4+, CD8+, or CD8+CD57+ T cells (not recorded which) from PBMCs. Every receptor here comes from a human donor with aplastic anemia.

This clonotype showed up many times. The chain employs TRBV6-1 and TRBJ1-2, with TRBD1 as a possible D gene (6 bases). Germline V lookup: CDR1 MNHNS, CDR2 SASEGT. The CDR3 is made up of 13 amino acids. Trimming removed 3 bases from V and 4 bases from J, with 9 bases in between. The CDR3 DNA reads as TGTGCCAGCAGTGACATAGGGGGCTATGGCTACACCTTC. Translating gives CASSDIGGYGYTF.

Details on this clonotype: The junction departs from germline at one end; a sequencing error may be responsible. This chain connects TRBV2 to TRBJ1-4; D is unclear. The CDR3 runs 13 residues. CDR1 is SNHLY, CDR2 FYNNEI, per germline. CDR3 amino acids: CASRPEGGENLFF. As DNA, the CDR3 is TGTGCCAGCCGGCCGGAGGGCGGTGAAAACCTGTTTTTT.

This clonotype came up many times. This chain links TRBV12-3 or TRBV12-4 with TRBJ1-1, with D uncertain. The V end was cut by 8 bases, the J end by 10 bases, with 14 bases between. The CDR3 totals 11 residues. The DNA for the CDR3 is TGTGCCAGCTCCGTCATAGTTGGAGCTTTCTTT. This encodes CASSVIVGAFF.

The count of this clonotype is one. The chain uses TRBV5-1 and TRBJ2-7; 10 bases fit TRBD1. Germline V CDR1 and CDR2: SGHRS, YFSETQ. Trimming took 4 bases from V and 0 from J; bases not matched to a gene: 4. The CDR3 is 15 amino acids. The CDR3: CASSTGTGASYEQYF. DNA of the CDR3: TGCGCCAGCAGCACCGGGACAGGGGCCTCCTACGAGCAGTACTTC.

This clonotype has just a few counts. This sequence joins TRBV28 and TRBJ2-7; perhaps TRBD1 as D (5 bases). V was trimmed by 5 bases and J by 3 bases, leaving 20 bases between them. The CDR3 consists of 16 residues. CDR1 and CDR2 (germline): MDHEN, SYDVKM. CDR3 residues: CASSLTHRAGHYEQYF. CDR3 nucleotide sequence: TGTGCCAGCAGTCTTACTCACCGTGCAGGGCACTACGAGCAGTACTTC. The complete variable domain, with remaining parts taken from reference TRBV28 and TRBJ2-7, reads DVKVTQSSRYLVKRTGEKVFLECVQDMDHENMFWYRQDPGLGLRLIYFSYDVKMKEKGDIPEGYSVSREKKERFSLILESASTNQTSMYLCASSLTHRAGHYEQYFGPGTRLTVT.

This clonotype has just a few counts. The chain recombines TRBV29-1 with TRBJ2-2, with 9 bases aligning to TRBD2. Germline values: CDR1 SQVTM, CDR2 ANQGSEA. This CDR3 is built from 14 residues. With 7 bases clipped from V and 4 bases from J, the junction kept 7 bases outside the gene matches. The CDR3 protein is CSAGTSYLTGELFF. CDR3 DNA: TGCAGCGCAGGGACTAGCTACCTCACCGGGGAGCTGTTTTTT.

This chain connects TRBV2 to TRBJ2-3; a weak D match, TRBD1 (6 bases). Germline loops: CDR1 SNHLY, CDR2 FYNNEI. V was clipped by 1 base and J by 11 bases, with 13 bases between them. This CDR3 is 13 amino acids long. CDR3 in amino acids: CASSEEGESGQYF. The CDR3 coding sequence is TGTGCCAGCAGTGAAGAGGGGGAGTCAGGGCAGTATTTT. Using reference TRBV2 and TRBJ2-3 for the parts outside the CDR3, the full variable domain is EPEVTQTPSHQVTQMGQEVILRCVPISNHLYFYWYRQILGQKVEFLVSFYNNEISEKSEIFDDQFSVERPDGSNFTLKIRSTKLEDSAMYFCASSEEGESGQYFGPGTRLTVL.

This clonotype was seen many times. This rearrangement joins TRBV7-2 to TRBJ2-5, with D perhaps matching TRBD1 (5 bases). Between the trimmed V and J ends, which lost 4 bases and 2 bases, there was a span of 14 bases. The CDR3 is made up of 15 amino acids. The V gene's germline CDR1 is SGHTA and CDR2 FQGNSA. CDR3 bases: TGTGCCAGCAGCTCACAAAGACAGCCTCAAGAGACCCAGTACTTC. Amino acid sequence: CASSSQRQPQETQYF.

This sequence joins TRBV9 and TRBJ2-7, with 10 bases identical to TRBD1. The CDR3 is made up of 14 amino acids. After removal of 4 bases from V and 2 bases from J, the junction contained 3 bases not matched to a gene. The germline gives CDR1 SGDLS, CDR2 YYNGEE. CDR3 nucleotides: TGTGCCAGCAGCCCCGACAGGGGGCCCTACGAGCAGTACTTC. This gives the protein CASSPDRGPYEQYF.

V usage is TRBV2 and J usage is TRBJ1-1, with D unclear. Germline values: CDR1 SNHLY, CDR2 FYNNEI. V dropped 2 bases and J dropped 8 bases, with 6 bases sitting between them. The CDR3 covers 11 residues. CDR3 sequence (DNA): TGTGCCAGCAGTGAAAGACAAGAAGCTTTCTTT. Its translation is CASSERQEAFF.

This chain uses TRBV20-1 with TRBJ2-7; no firm D call. The germline gives CDR1 DFQATT, CDR2 SNEGSKA (reference sequence). The germline V and J ends were trimmed by 0 bases and 2 bases, with 8 bases remaining between them. The CDR3 has 13 amino acids. CDR3 bases: TGCAGTGCTAGAGACGACACCACCTACGAGCAGTACTTC. This translates into CSARDDTTYEQYF.

This clonotype was observed at least ten times. This chain uses TRBV19 with TRBJ2-3; 12 nucleotides align to TRBD2. Trimming took 2 bases from V and 6 from J; bases not matched to a gene: 6. Per the germline V gene, CDR1 is LNHDA and CDR2 is SQIVND (reference sequence). The CDR3 contains 16 residues. The DNA for the CDR3 is TGTGCCAGTAGTATATGGCCTAGCGGGGGGGCTGATACGCAGTATTTT. Translated, it gives CASSIWPSGGADTQYF.

V usage is TRBV24-1 and J usage is TRBJ1-1; 7 bases align to TRBD1. After removal of 4 bases from V and 1 base from J, the junction contained 2 bases not matched to a gene. This CDR3 spans 14 amino acids. From germline, CDR1 is KGHDR and CDR2 SFDVKD. For the CDR3, the DNA is TGTGCCACCAGTGAAGGACAGGAGAACACTGAAGCTTTCTTT. This encodes CATSEGQENTEAFF.

This clonotype was counted ten times or more. This chain uses TRBV30 with TRBJ1-6; possibly TRBD1 for D (6 bases). CDR3 length: 13 amino acids. Trimming removed 5 bases from V and 7 bases from J, with 12 bases in between. Germline V gene data show CDR1 as GTSNPN and CDR2 as SVGIG (reference sequence). The CDR3 sequence: CAWQGTRNSPLHF. Here the CDR3 DNA reads TGTGCCTGGCAGGGGACGCGGAATTCACCCCTCCACTTT.

The chain employs TRBV19 and TRBJ1-1; D is undetermined. This CDR3 comprises 11 residues. Germline V gene lookup returns CDR1 LNHDA and CDR2 SQIVND (reference sequence). V lost 5 bases to trimming and J lost 8 bases, with 9 bases between them. CDR3 nucleotide sequence: TGTGCCAGTAGTGCTATTTACGAAGCTTTCTTT. The encoded protein is CASSAIYEAFF. Drawing the rest from reference TRBV19 and TRBJ1-1, the complete variable domain is DGGITQSPKYLFRKEGQNVTLSCEQNLNHDAMYWYRQDPGQGLRLIYYSQIVNDFQKGDIAEGYSVSREKKESFPLTVTSAQKNPTAFYLCASSAIYEAFFGQGTRLTVV.

J is TRBJ1-5 and V is TRBV19; D is possibly TRBD1 (5 bases). V shed 3 bases and J shed 0 bases, with 6 bases lying between them. CDR3 size: 14 residues. Per the germline V gene, CDR1 is LNHDA and CDR2 is SQIVND (reference sequence). The CDR3 sequence: CASSMGDSNQPQHF. The CDR3 nucleotides read TGTGCCAGTAGTATGGGGGATAGCAATCAGCCCCAGCATTTT.

This clonotype turned up a few times. This chain joins TRBV13 and TRBJ1-5, with 11 bases lining up with TRBD1. Germline lookup yields CDR1 PRHDT and CDR2 FYEKMQ (reference sequence). Losses at the gene ends were 5 bases for V and 2 bases for J; bases not matched to a gene: 5. The CDR3 spans 16 residues. CDR3: CASSPGTGGGNQPQHF. CDR3 in DNA: TGTGCCAGCAGCCCCGGGACAGGGGGTGGCAATCAGCCCCAGCATTTT.

The V call is TRBV28, the J call TRBJ2-1; 7 bases map to TRBD1. The germline gives CDR1 MDHEN, CDR2 SYDVKM. J lost 0 bases, V lost 5 bases, and 7 bases had no gene match. This CDR3 contains 16 residues. This CDR3 is CASSPTGFSSYNEQFF. DNA for the CDR3: TGTGCCAGCAGTCCGACAGGGTTCAGCTCCTACAATGAGCAGTTCTTC. The full variable domain, in which reference TRBV28 and TRBJ2-1 provide the parts outside the CDR3, is DVKVTQSSRYLVKRTGEKVFLECVQDMDHENMFWYRQDPGLGLRLIYFSYDVKMKEKGDIPEGYSVSREKKERFSLILESASTNQTSMYLCASSPTGFSSYNEQFFGPGTRLTVL.

This clonotype was detected a few times. DNA of the CDR3: TGCGCCAGCAGTGGGACAGGGGACCGCTATGGCTACACCTTC. This sequence encodes CASSGTGDRYGYTF. The J gene is TRBJ1-2, the V gene TRBV10-2, with TRBD1 identical over 9 bases. CDR1 and CDR2 from the germline V gene are WSHSY and SAAADI. CDR3 length: 14 amino acids. Trimming removed 4 bases from V and 4 bases from J; junction bases left unmatched: 4.

This clonotype was counted at least ten times. The J gene is TRBJ1-1, the V gene TRBV7-9; D unclear. CDR1 and CDR2 from the germline V gene are SEHNR and FQNEAQ (reference sequence). V dropped 5 bases and J dropped 5 bases, with 18 bases sitting between them. The CDR3 runs 15 residues. As DNA, the CDR3 is TGTGCCAGCAGCCTTTTCCAGAAAAAGGGAACTGAAGCTTTCTTT. Protein product: CASSLFQKKGTEAFF.

This clonotype was observed a handful of times. V and J are TRBV18 and TRBJ2-3; 8 nucleotides line up with TRBD1. CDR3 size: 15 residues. Germline-derived CDR1 and CDR2 are KGHSH and LQKENI. V shed 8 bases, J shed 3 bases, and the junction held 10 bases outside the gene matches. CDR3 in DNA: TGTGCCAGCCGGCCGTCCAGACAGGGGACAGATACGCAGTATTTT. As protein: CASRPSRQGTDTQYF.

The genes are TRBV24-1 and TRBJ2-3, with D possibly matching TRBD1 (6 bases). This CDR3 has 16 amino acids. Trimming removed 0 bases from V and 2 bases from J, with 11 bases in between. Germline V gives CDR1 KGHDR, CDR2 SFDVKD. CDR3 sequence reads: CATSDLYRDDTDTQYF. The CDR3 DNA follows: TGTGCCACCAGTGATTTGTACAGGGACGACACAGATACGCAGTATTTT.

A few counts support this clonotype. This sequence joins TRBV3-1 and TRBJ1-4, with D perhaps matching TRBD1 (5 bases). The CDR3 covers 15 residues. Looked up from germline, CDR1 is LGHDT and CDR2 is YNNKEL (reference sequence). Trimming pared 3 bases from V and 6 bases from J, leaving 14 bases between. In DNA form, the CDR3 reads TGTGCCAGCAGCCAGTCTGACAGTCTACATGAAAAACTGTTTTTT. Translation: CASSQSDSLHEKLFF.

The rearrangement joins TRBV5-1 to TRBJ2-1; a weak D match, TRBD2 (7 bases). V lost 0 bases and J 8 bases, leaving 15 bases between the germline ends. The CDR3 has 15 amino acids. The V gene's germline CDR1 is SGHRS and CDR2 YFSETQ. The CDR3, as DNA: TGCGCCAGCAGCTTGGAATCGGGGGGCAATGATGAGCAGTTCTTC. Translated: CASSLESGGNDEQFF.

This clonotype was seen more than once but under ten times. The V gene is TRBV25-1, the J gene TRBJ1-2; D gene ambiguous. V lost 6 bases to trimming and J lost 3 bases, with 8 bases between them. The CDR3 runs to 12 residues. Germline values: CDR1 MGHDK, CDR2 SYGVNS. This CDR3 reads CASSGSYYGYTF. The CDR3 region has the DNA TGTGCCAGCAGCGGGAGTTACTATGGCTACACCTTC.

The CDR3 here is CASSVIVSSTYNEQFF. CDR3 nucleotide sequence: TGTGCCAGCAGTGTAATAGTCTCCTCTACCTACAATGAGCAGTTCTTC. The chain joins TRBV6-1 to TRBJ2-1; D remains ambiguous. V lost 4 bases to trimming and J lost 2 bases, with 15 bases between them. The CDR3 length is 16 residues. The V gene's germline CDR1 is MNHNS and CDR2 SASEGT.

V gene TRBV5-1 combines with J gene TRBJ1-2, with D possibly matching TRBD1 (6 bases). Germline values: CDR1 SGHRS, CDR2 YFSETQ. The CDR3 is made up of 14 amino acids. The ends were cut back, 4 bases at V and 6 bases at J, with 16 bases in the middle. The CDR3, as DNA: TGCGCCAGCAGCGCACAGGGAAACTGGAATGGCTACACCTTC. Residues: CASSAQGNWNGYTF.